The 9 T cell receptor beta chains below all came from one sample that was sequenced in a study of blood T cell repertoires in COVID-19 (TCRdb year 2020). To prepare the library, the immunoSEQ multiplex PCR assay was applied. Not all clones reach the TCRdb copy of this immuneACCESS table, which keeps in-frame sequences only. Checked studies attribute under half of the gap to unresolved V genes and leave the rest unexplained. The table for this sample lists hundreds of thousands of clones; 85% to 90% of them were counted only once. Of the sample, roughly 3.3% falls within the top ten clones. The sequenced sample was PBMCs or T cells enriched from blood (not recorded which). Receptors originate from a woman aged 45-59 years in a cohort exposed to, infected with or recovered from COVID-19 (not recorded which).

This clone was counted a single time. The rearrangement joins TRBV5-1 to TRBJ1-1, with D uncertain. The CDR3 is 15 residues long. Germline assignment: CDR1 SGHRS and CDR2 YFSETQ. Trimming cost V 0 bases and J 8 bases, with 17 bases left between them. The CDR3 DNA follows: TGCGCCAGCAGCTTGGGGCCAACCAGGATCGTGGAAGCTTTCTTT. Its protein product is CASSLGPTRIVEAFF.

The chain has TRBV13 and TRBJ2-7, with TRBD1 identical over 8 bases. Germline V gene sequence: CDR1 PRHDT, CDR2 FYEKMQ (reference sequence). The CDR3 is 14 residues long. With 4 bases clipped from V and 3 bases from J, the junction kept 5 bases outside the gene matches. CDR3 protein: CASSSRDRYYEQYF. The CDR3 DNA reads TGTGCCAGCAGCTCTAGGGACAGGTACTACGAGCAGTACTTC.

The chain joins TRBV7-9 to TRBJ2-5, with 10 bases identical to TRBD2. CDR3 length equals 16 residues. Germline CDR1 SEHNR, CDR2 FQNEAQ (reference sequence). V gave up 1 base and J gave up 1 base; unmatched junction bases: 3. CDR3 nucleotide sequence: TGTGCCAGCAGCTTAGGGGAGCGGGGGGGCCAAGAGACCCAGTACTTC. Translated, it gives CASSLGERGGQETQYF.

The V call is TRBV7-2, the J call TRBJ1-3; a possible D gene is TRBD1 (6 bases). Germline V gene lookup returns CDR1 SGHTA and CDR2 FQGNSA. CDR3 length: 15 amino acids. Trimming cost V 5 bases and J 2 bases, with 13 bases left between them. CDR3 loop: CASSPNTGTGNTIYF. DNA of the CDR3: TGTGCCAGCAGCCCGAATACAGGGACTGGAAACACCATATATTTT.

This clone was detected once. The chain links TRBV2 to TRBJ2-5; 9 bases line up with TRBD2. Germline V lookup: CDR1 SNHLY, CDR2 FYNNEI. The CDR3 contains 15 residues. The J segment lost 1 base and the V segment lost 5 bases, leaving 5 bases of the junction unmatched. In DNA, the CDR3 is TGTGCCAGCAGTAAGGTGCGGGGGGGCCAAGAGACCCAGTACTTC. Translating gives CASSKVRGGQETQYF.

The chain joins TRBV18 to TRBJ2-5; 8 bases match TRBD2. Per the germline V gene, CDR1 is KGHSH and CDR2 is LQKENI. V was clipped by 3 bases and J by 5 bases; unmatched bases: 5. The CDR3 covers 14 residues. CDR3 loop: CASSPRTSTETQYF. In DNA form, the CDR3 reads TGTGCCAGCTCACCCCGGACTAGCACCGAGACCCAGTACTTC. Supplemented by reference TRBV18 and TRBJ2-5, the full variable domain reads NAGVMQNPRHLVRRRGQEARLRCSPMKGHSHVYWYRQLPEEGLKFMVYLQKENIIDESGMPKERFSAEFPKEGPSILRIQQVVRGDSAAYFCASSPRTSTETQYFGPGTRLLVL.

This clone was counted only a few times. The chain combines TRBV7-3 with TRBJ2-7; TRBD2 might be the D (5 bases). V lost 1 base and J lost 1, with 5 bases in between. CDR3 length equals 13 residues. Germline-derived CDR1 and CDR2 are SGHTA and FQGTGA. CDR3 DNA sequence: TGTGCCAGCAGCTTAAGCGGGTCCTACGAGCAGTACTTC. Translated, it gives CASSLSGSYEQYF.

The chain joins TRBV7-8 to TRBJ1-5; D is unresolved. This CDR3 comprises 13 residues. Germline V gene sequence: CDR1 SGHVS, CDR2 FQNEAQ. The V gene lost 6 bases and the J gene lost 3 bases, with 9 bases spanning the gap. CDR3 sequence (DNA): TGTGCCAGCAGTCACACCGACAATCAGCCCCAGCATTTT. Residues: CASSHTDNQPQHF.

The chain employs TRBV15 and TRBJ2-7; a weak D match, TRBD1 (6 bases). Germline CDR1 reads LNHNV; CDR2 reads YYDKDF (reference sequence). Trimming took 8 bases from V and 2 from J, leaving 16 bases between them. This CDR3 is 14 amino acids long. CDR3 sequence (DNA): TGTGCCACCGGAACCGGGACATCTGCCTACGAGCAGTACTTC. Translating it yields CATGTGTSAYEQYF.